These 20 T cell receptor beta chains originate from one sample sequenced in a study of cytomegalovirus exposure and HLA in healthy donors. With 60 Vbeta and 13 Jbeta primers, the PCR was carried out. Clones were read by immunoSEQ multiplex PCR, and TCRdb kept only the in-frame ones, dropping some. This table has some 150,000 clones, approximately 80% appearing once. The source material was PBMCs. The origin of the receptors is a woman in her 40s in good health and CMV-seronegative.

The V and J genes are TRBV5-1 and TRBJ1-1; 9 bases fit TRBD1. V gave up 2 bases and J gave up 1 base; unmatched junction bases: 3. The CDR3 runs 15 residues. CDR1 and CDR2 from the germline V gene are SGHRS and YFSETQ. CDR3 region: CASSFRTGANTEAFF. CDR3 DNA sequence: TGCGCCAGCAGCTTCCGGACAGGGGCGAACACTGAAGCTTTCTTT.

The chain combines TRBV2 with TRBJ2-1; TRBD2 aligns across 10 bases. From germline, CDR1 is SNHLY and CDR2 FYNNEI. The length of the CDR3 is 15 residues. Trimming cost V 7 bases and J 2 bases; bases outside gene matches: 5. CDR3 DNA sequence: TGTGCCAGCACATCCGGGACTAGCGCCTACAATGAGCAGTTCTTC. As protein: CASTSGTSAYNEQFF. The full variable domain, rest sourced from reference TRBV2 and TRBJ2-1, is EPEVTQTPSHQVTQMGQEVILRCVPISNHLYFYWYRQILGQKVEFLVSFYNNEISEKSEIFDDQFSVERPDGSNFTLKIRSTKLEDSAMYFCASTSGTSAYNEQFFGPGTRLTVL.

The chain joins TRBV2 to TRBJ1-1; 8 nucleotides align to TRBD1. This CDR3 is built from 14 residues. Germline CDR1 and CDR2: SNHLY and FYNNEI. With 6 bases clipped from V and 4 bases from J, the junction kept 7 bases outside the gene matches. In DNA form, the CDR3 reads TGTGCCAGCAGGAGACAGGGGCAGAGCACTGAAGCTTTCTTT. Translated: CASRRQGQSTEAFF.

The chain recombines TRBV19 with TRBJ1-2; 9 positions agree with TRBD1. The CDR3 spans 14 residues. Germline V gene data show CDR1 as LNHDA and CDR2 as SQIVND (reference sequence). Unmatched junction bases numbered 7, after V lost 3 bases and J lost 8 bases. The CDR3 DNA is TGTGCCAGTAGTATGGACAGGGGATCCGACGGCTACACCTTC. Its translation is CASSMDRGSDGYTF. Drawing the rest from reference TRBV19 and TRBJ1-2, the complete variable domain is DGGITQSPKYLFRKEGQNVTLSCEQNLNHDAMYWYRQDPGQGLRLIYYSQIVNDFQKGDIAEGYSVSREKKESFPLTVTSAQKNPTAFYLCASSMDRGSDGYTFGSGTRLTVV.

CDR3 in amino acids: CASSQEADGELFF. The CDR3, as DNA: TGCGCCAGCAGCCAAGAAGCCGACGGGGAGCTGTTTTTT. This chain uses TRBV4-1 with TRBJ2-2; no definite D call. The ends were cut back, 0 bases at V and 7 bases at J, with 6 bases in the middle. CDR1 is MGHRA, CDR2 YSYEKL, per germline. The CDR3 consists of 13 residues.

The chain has TRBV5-4 and TRBJ2-7; 8 bases match TRBD2. CDR1 is SGHNT and CDR2 is YYREEE in the germline V gene (reference sequence). V was clipped by 0 bases and J by 5 bases; unmatched bases: 10. The CDR3 contains 16 residues. CDR3: CASSLDPVRSGNEQYF. CDR3 nucleotides: TGTGCCAGCAGCTTGGACCCCGTTCGTAGCGGGAACGAGCAGTACTTC.

The table lists this clone with a few counts. The chain joins TRBV2 to TRBJ2-5; the match to TRBD2 covers 12 bases. This CDR3 spans 17 amino acids. V shed 7 bases, J shed 5 bases, and the junction held 14 bases outside the gene matches. Looked up from germline, CDR1 is SNHLY and CDR2 is FYNNEI. CDR3 region: CASTPRRLAGVWETQYF. CDR3 in DNA: TGTGCCAGCACCCCACGGAGACTAGCGGGGGTTTGGGAGACCCAGTACTTC. The whole variable domain, remainder taken from reference TRBV2 and TRBJ2-5, is EPEVTQTPSHQVTQMGQEVILRCVPISNHLYFYWYRQILGQKVEFLVSFYNNEISEKSEIFDDQFSVERPDGSNFTLKIRSTKLEDSAMYFCASTPRRLAGVWETQYFGPGTRLLVL.

CDR3 in DNA: TGTGCCAGCTCACCACCTACAGGGACGGAGACCCAGTACTTC. Translated: CASSPPTGTETQYF. The rearrangement uses TRBV18 and TRBJ2-5; the D gene is possibly TRBD1 (6 bases). The V end lost 0 bases, the J end lost 5 bases, and 10 bases lay between the germline ends. Looked up from germline, CDR1 is KGHSH and CDR2 is LQKENI. The CDR3 is 14 residues long.

The V and J genes are TRBV7-2 and TRBJ2-1; 7 bases map to TRBD2. The CDR3 loop spans 15 amino acids. The germline gives CDR1 SGHTA, CDR2 FQGNSA. The V segment lost 5 bases and the J segment 3 bases; nucleotides outside the gene matches: 7. CDR3: CASSLDGGSYNEQFF. The CDR3, as DNA: TGTGCCAGCAGCCTGGACGGGGGGAGCTACAATGAGCAGTTCTTC.

The CDR3 DNA follows: TGTGCCAGCAGCTCGAAAGCGAGCTCCTACAATGAGCAGTTCTTC. It yields the protein CASSSKASSYNEQFF. The chain couples TRBV5-4 to TRBJ2-1; D gene uncertain. CDR1 is SGHNT, CDR2 YYREEE, per germline (reference sequence). This CDR3 contains 15 residues. V was cut by 3 bases and J by 0 bases, with 10 bases left in between.

The chain is built from TRBV19 and TRBJ2-2; 10 bases map to TRBD2. The CDR3 is made up of 16 amino acids. Germline V lookup: CDR1 LNHDA, CDR2 SQIVND (reference sequence). Trimming removed 9 bases from V and 1 base from J; junction bases left unmatched: 8. Written as DNA, the CDR3 is TGTGCCAGCGGGGGAGTAGCGGGAGGGAACACCGGGGAGCTGTTTTTT. Protein sequence: CASGGVAGGNTGELFF.

The chain employs TRBV29-1 and TRBJ1-2; unclear D gene. The CDR3 sequence is 13 residues long. The germline CDR1 and CDR2 sequences are SQVTM and ANQGSEA. V was cut by 3 bases and J by 8 bases, with 16 bases left in between. As DNA, the CDR3 is TGCAGCGTTGAGGAGGGCCTACTAAGGGGCTACACCTTC. It encodes CSVEEGLLRGYTF.

The chain has TRBV18 and TRBJ2-3; D possibly corresponds to TRBD2 (5 bases). Germline V CDR1 and CDR2: KGHSH, LQKENI. The CDR3 contains 13 residues. The ends were cut back, 6 bases at V and 0 bases at J, with 7 bases in the middle. The CDR3 DNA follows: TGTGCCAGCTCTCTAGCTAGCACAGATACGCAGTATTTT. Translating gives CASSLASTDTQYF.

This clone has more than one count but fewer than ten. The chain combines TRBV10-3 with TRBJ2-2, with D uncertain. The V gene's germline CDR1 is ENHRY and CDR2 SYGVKD. CDR3 size: 11 residues. V was cut by 3 bases and J by 6 bases, with 2 bases left in between. CDR3 loop: CAISDAGELFF. In nucleotides, the CDR3 is TGTGCCATCAGTGACGCCGGGGAGCTGTTTTTT.

The rearrangement links TRBV9 to TRBJ1-4, with D possibly matching TRBD1 (5 bases). The CDR3 is made up of 19 amino acids. With 0 bases removed from V and 5 bases from J, the gap between germline ends came to 23 bases. Germline V gene lookup returns CDR1 SGDLS and CDR2 YYNGEE. The CDR3 DNA sequence: TGTGCCAGCAGCGTAGCCCCGGTTCGGACTACAGGCAGAAATGAAAAACTGTTTTTT. Its protein product is CASSVAPVRTTGRNEKLFF.

For the CDR3, the DNA is TGTGCCAGCAGTTACTCCCGGGTCGGCTATGGCTACACCTTC. It yields the protein CASSYSRVGYGYTF. The genes are TRBV6-5 and TRBJ1-2, with no clear D. CDR3 length: 14 residues. V dropped 0 bases and J dropped 4 bases, with 9 bases sitting between them. The germline CDR1 and CDR2 sequences are MNHEY and SVGAGI.

V usage is TRBV28 and J usage is TRBJ2-2; D unclear. Trimming left V 6 bases short and J 6 bases short, with 17 bases between. Looked up from germline, CDR1 is MDHEN and CDR2 is SYDVKM. The CDR3 loop spans 15 amino acids. The CDR3 loop is CASSEDLPHAGELFF. The CDR3 bases are TGTGCCAGCAGCGAGGATCTCCCGCACGCCGGGGAGCTGTTTTTT.

V usage is TRBV7-6 and J usage is TRBJ1-2, with 7 bases that match TRBD1. The trim removed 0 bases at V and 6 bases at J, leaving 4 bases unmatched. The CDR3 has 14 residues. CDR1 is SGHVS, CDR2 FNYEAQ, per germline. Here the CDR3 DNA reads TGTGCCAGCAGCTTAGCAGGGGGCGCGGATGGCTACACCTTC. Translation: CASSLAGGADGYTF.

The chain joins TRBV10-3 to TRBJ2-1; 10 nucleotides line up with TRBD2. Germline CDR1 and CDR2: ENHRY and SYGVKD. V lost 0 bases and J lost 8; bases outside the gene matches: 4. The CDR3 spans 15 residues. CDR3 sequence (DNA): TGTGCCATCAGTGAGTCTAGCGGGAGGAGGGATGAGCAGTTCTTC. This sequence encodes CAISESSGRRDEQFF.

The rearrangement links TRBV5-1 to TRBJ1-1; D not certain. The CDR3 loop spans 13 amino acids. CDR1 is SGHRS, CDR2 YFSETQ, per germline. Trimming shortened V by 4 bases and J by 8 bases, and 15 bases separated the two germline ends. CDR3 sequence reads: CASSKEVSQEAFF. CDR3 DNA sequence: TGCGCCAGCAGCAAGGAGGTTTCACAGGAAGCTTTCTTT.